The 3 T cell receptor beta chains below come from one sample, sequenced in a study of T-cell memory formation after mild COVID-19. TCRdb reprocessed the 5' RACE reads with MiXCR, giving one entry per CDR3 protein. The table lists approximately 260,000 distinct CDR3 sequences, under 20% of them singletons. The source material was PBMCs or a T cell subset sorted from them (not recorded which). Every receptor here comes from a man between 18 and 35 years old who had mild COVID-19 (a few samples of this study predate the infection). Cell type and time point are not known.

In its sample, this clonotype was seen many times. The chain has TRBV7-9 and TRBJ1-2, with D perhaps TRBD1 (6 bases). CDR3 length equals 16 residues. V was trimmed by 5 bases and J by 8 bases, leaving 24 bases between them. Germline V CDR1 and CDR2: SEHNR, FQNEAQ (reference sequence). Here the CDR3 DNA reads TGTGCCAGCAGCAACGCGCCCCTAACAGGGCCGCGGGGCTACACCTTC. It translates to CASSNAPLTGPRGYTF.

This clonotype has a handful of counts. The chain has TRBV6-5 and TRBJ2-2, with 11 positions matching TRBD2. CDR1 MNHEY and CDR2 SVGAGI come from the germline V gene. The length of the CDR3 is 15 residues. Germline trimming cut 0 bases from V and 6 bases from J; bases unmatched to any gene: 0. CDR3 nucleotide sequence: TGTGCCAGCAGTTACTCGGGACTAGCGGCCGGGGAGCTGTTTTTT. Amino acids: CASSYSGLAAGELFF.

This clonotype has just a few counts. The chain recombines TRBV7-6 with TRBJ2-3; no clear D. CDR1 and CDR2 from the germline V gene are SGHVS and FNYEAQ. The V gene lost 0 bases and the J gene lost 0 bases, with 16 bases spanning the gap. The CDR3 length is 18 residues. DNA for the CDR3: TGTGCCAGCAGCTTAGCGCTCGGCGGCCCAGGTAGCACAGATACGCAGTATTTT. Amino acid sequence: CASSLALGGPGSTDTQYF.